The T cell receptor beta chain under discussion was sequenced for a study of blood T cells in healthy people across ages. About the study: Template switching retrieved approximately one barcoded beta molecule for each two T cells.

Per the germline V gene, CDR1 is ENHRY and CDR2 is SYGVKD. Trimming took 0 bases from V and 10 from J, leaving 13 bases between them. The CDR3 has 13 residues. Researchers collected approximately 9.5 milliliters of peripheral blood from every single donor. Sample-barcoded 5' priming and a J-beta primer mix drove a second PCR of about 6 to 12 cycles. TCRdb redid the calling of the 5' RACE reads with MiXCR, one entry per CDR3 protein. This table holds about 730,000 distinct CDR3 sequences, more than 40% found once. Sequenced: blood. The chain recombines TRBV10-3 with TRBJ2-7; D possibly corresponds to TRBD2 (6 bases). The TCR comes from a woman aged 55 to 70 in good health. CDR3 in amino acids: CAISESDPGDQYF. Written as DNA, the CDR3 is TGTGCCATCAGTGAGTCGGATCCGGGGGACCAGTACTTC.